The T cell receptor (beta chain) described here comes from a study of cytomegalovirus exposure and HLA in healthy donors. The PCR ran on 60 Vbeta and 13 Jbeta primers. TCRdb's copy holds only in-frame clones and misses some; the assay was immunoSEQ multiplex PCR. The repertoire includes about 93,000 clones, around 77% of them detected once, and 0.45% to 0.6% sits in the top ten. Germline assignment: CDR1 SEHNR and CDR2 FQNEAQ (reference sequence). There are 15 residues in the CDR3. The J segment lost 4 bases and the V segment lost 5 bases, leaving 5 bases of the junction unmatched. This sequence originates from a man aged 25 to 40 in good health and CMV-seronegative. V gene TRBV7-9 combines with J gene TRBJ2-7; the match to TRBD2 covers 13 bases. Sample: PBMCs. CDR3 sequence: CASSGRLAGGYEQYF. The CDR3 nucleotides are TGTGCCAGCAGCGGTAGACTAGCGGGGGGTTACGAGCAGTACTTC.